This T cell receptor (beta chain) came from a study of PD-L1 blockade in urothelial cancer. Overall study context: Patients had undergone 0 to 3 prior chemotherapy regimens. Blood underwent analysis 3 weeks (second dose) and 6 weeks after treatment began. Among blood samples, the median T cell count was approximately 150,000.

Time point meaning: pretreatment peripheral blood. This CDR3 has 18 amino acids. Germline V lookup: CDR1 MNHEY, CDR2 SMNVEV (reference sequence). Trimming removed 4 bases from V and 4 bases from J; junction bases left unmatched: 11. The method was immunoSEQ multiplex PCR; TCRdb's version includes in-frame clones alone and lacks a portion of them. The sample shows tens of thousands of clones, around 82% of them seen only once. The clonotype comes from a man between 60 and 75 years old with urothelial cancer. The rearrangement joins TRBV27 to TRBJ2-2, with 11 bases matching TRBD2. The sample in question was PBMCs, obtained around atezolizumab (anti-PD-L1) treatment. The CDR3: CASSSPAGTSGFTGELFF. The CDR3 DNA reads as TGTGCCAGCAGTTCCCCCGCCGGGACTAGCGGATTCACCGGGGAGCTGTTTTTT.